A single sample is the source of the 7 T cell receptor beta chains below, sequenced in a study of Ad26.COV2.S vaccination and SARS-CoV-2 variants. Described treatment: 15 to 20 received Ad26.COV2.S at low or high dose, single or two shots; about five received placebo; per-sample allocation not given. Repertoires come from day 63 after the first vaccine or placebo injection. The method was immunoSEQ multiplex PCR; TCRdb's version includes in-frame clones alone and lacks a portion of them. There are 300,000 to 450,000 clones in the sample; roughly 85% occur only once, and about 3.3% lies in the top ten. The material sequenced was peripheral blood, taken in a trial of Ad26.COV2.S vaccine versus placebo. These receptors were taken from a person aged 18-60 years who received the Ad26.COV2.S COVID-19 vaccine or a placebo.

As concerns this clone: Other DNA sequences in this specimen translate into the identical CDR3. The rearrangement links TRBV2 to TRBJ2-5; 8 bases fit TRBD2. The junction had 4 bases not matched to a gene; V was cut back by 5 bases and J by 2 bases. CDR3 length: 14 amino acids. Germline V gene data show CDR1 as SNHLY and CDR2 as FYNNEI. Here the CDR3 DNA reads TGTGCCAGCAGTACTAGCGGTTCTCAAGAGACCCAGTACTTC. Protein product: CASSTSGSQETQYF.

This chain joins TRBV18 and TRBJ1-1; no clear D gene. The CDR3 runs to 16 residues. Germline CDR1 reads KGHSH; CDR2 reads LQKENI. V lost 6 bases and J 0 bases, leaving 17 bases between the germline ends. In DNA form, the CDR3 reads TGTGCCAGCTCCGGGTCGGTGAGTGGGCTGAACACTGAAGCTTTCTTT. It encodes CASSGSVSGLNTEAFF.

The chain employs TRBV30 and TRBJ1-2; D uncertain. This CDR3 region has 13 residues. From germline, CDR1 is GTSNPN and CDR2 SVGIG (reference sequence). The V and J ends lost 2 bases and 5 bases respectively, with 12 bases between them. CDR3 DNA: TGTGCCTGGAGTCCGGGTCTGGGGTATGGCTACACCTTC. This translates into CAWSPGLGYGYTF. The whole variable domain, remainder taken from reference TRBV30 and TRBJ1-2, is SQTIHQWPATLVQPVGSPLSLECTVEGTSNPNLYWYRQAAGRGLQLLFYSVGIGQISSEVPQNLSASRPQDRQFILSSKKLLLSDSGFYLCAWSPGLGYGYTFGSGTRLTVV.

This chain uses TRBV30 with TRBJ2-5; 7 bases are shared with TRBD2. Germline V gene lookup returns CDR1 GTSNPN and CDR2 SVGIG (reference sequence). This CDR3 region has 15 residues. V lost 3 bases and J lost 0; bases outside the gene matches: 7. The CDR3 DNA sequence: TGTGCCTGGAGCCGGTTCGGGGGGTACCAAGAGACCCAGTACTTC. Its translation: CAWSRFGGYQETQYF.

CDR3 DNA sequence: TGTGCCTGGAGTATACGGGCGGGGAACGAGCAGTACTTC. It is translated as CAWSIRAGNEQYF. The chain combines TRBV30 with TRBJ2-7; weak D call: TRBD2 (6 bases). Trimming pared 2 bases from V and 5 bases from J, leaving 13 bases between. The CDR3 has 13 residues. Germline-derived CDR1 and CDR2 are GTSNPN and SVGIG (reference sequence).

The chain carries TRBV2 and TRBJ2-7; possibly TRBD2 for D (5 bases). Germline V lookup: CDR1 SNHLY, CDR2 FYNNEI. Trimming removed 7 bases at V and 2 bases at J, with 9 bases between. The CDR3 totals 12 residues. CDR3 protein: CASNGEPYEQYF. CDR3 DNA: TGTGCCAGCAACGGGGAGCCCTACGAGCAGTACTTC.

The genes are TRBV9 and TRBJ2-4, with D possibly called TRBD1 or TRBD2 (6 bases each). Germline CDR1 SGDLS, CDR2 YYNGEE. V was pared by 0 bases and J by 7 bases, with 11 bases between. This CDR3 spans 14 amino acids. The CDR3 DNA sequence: TGTGCCAGCAGCGTAGATGGGGGGCTGAACATTCAGTACTTC. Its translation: CASSVDGGLNIQYF.